One sample yielded the 26 T cell receptor beta chains listed below, sequenced in a study of blood T cell repertoires in COVID-19. Using immunoSEQ multiplex PCR, the repertoire was profiled, and TCRdb retains in-frame clones only, with some absent. This sample carries fewer than 90,000 clones, less than 80% of them seen once, and the ten largest clones take approximately 14%. Sequenced sample: peripheral blood. The receptors shown here come from a woman at least 80 years old with acute or convalescent COVID-19.

The chain employs TRBV11-2 and TRBJ2-7, with 9 nucleotides matching TRBD2. V was pared by 5 bases and J by 5 bases, with 4 bases of the junction left unmatched. There are 13 residues in the CDR3. Germline CDR1 is SGHAT and CDR2 is FQNNGV. CDR3 nucleotides: TGTGCCAGCAGCGGGACTAGCCTGAACGAGCAGTACTTC. Protein product: CASSGTSLNEQYF.

The genes are TRBV27 and TRBJ2-5; 7 positions agree with TRBD1. The CDR3 has 13 amino acids. The germline CDR1 and CDR2 sequences are MNHEY and SMNVEV (reference sequence). V shed 8 bases and J 5 bases; nucleotides not matched to a gene: 8. The CDR3 sequence: CASGQARGETQYF. CDR3 DNA sequence: TGTGCCAGCGGTCAGGCCAGGGGGGAGACCCAGTACTTC.

V and J are TRBV29-1 and TRBJ1-2, with 7 bases aligning to TRBD1. V gave up 0 bases and J gave up 3 bases; unmatched junction bases: 7. The CDR3 has 15 amino acids. Germline V CDR1 and CDR2: SQVTM, ANQGSEA. The CDR3: CSVEDARGLDYGYTF. The CDR3 coding sequence is TGCAGCGTTGAAGACGCGAGGGGGCTGGACTATGGCTACACCTTC.

The V gene is TRBV6-1, the J gene TRBJ1-5; 9 nucleotides agree with TRBD1. J lost 0 bases, V lost 4 bases, and 4 bases had no gene match. The germline CDR1 and CDR2 sequences are MNHNS and SASEGT. This CDR3 is 16 amino acids long. CDR3 nucleotides: TGTGCCAGCAGTGTGACAGGGGGGAATAGCAATCAGCCCCAGCATTTT. Protein product: CASSVTGGNSNQPQHF.

CDR3 residues: CAIKLDTFTEAFF. The CDR3 DNA reads TGTGCCATCAAATTAGACACCTTCACTGAAGCTTTCTTT. The rearrangement uses TRBV10-3 and TRBJ1-1; D gene ambiguous. The CDR3 runs to 13 residues. Germline values: CDR1 ENHRY, CDR2 SYGVKD. The V end was cut by 7 bases, the J end by 4 bases, with 13 bases between.

The V call is TRBV7-2, the J call TRBJ1-5, with 8 bases aligning to TRBD1. CDR3 length equals 14 residues. Unmatched junction bases numbered 8, after V lost 8 bases and J lost 5 bases. In germline, CDR1 is SGHTA, CDR2 FQGNSA. CDR3 residues: CASGGQDNHQPQHF. The DNA of the CDR3 is TGTGCCAGCGGGGGACAGGACAATCATCAGCCCCAGCATTTT.

V gene TRBV7-2 combines with J gene TRBJ1-1; 10 nucleotides match TRBD1. V lost 5 bases, J lost 1 base, and 1 base stayed unmatched. This CDR3 has 14 amino acids. Germline CDR1 is SGHTA and CDR2 is FQGNSA. CDR3 sequence (DNA): TGTGCCAGCAGCAGACAGGGGGCGAACACTGAAGCTTTCTTT. Its protein is CASSRQGANTEAFF.

The CDR3: CASSPNWGDQPQHF. The CDR3 DNA is TGTGCCAGCAGCCCTAACTGGGGGGATCAGCCCCAGCATTTT. The rearrangement joins TRBV7-2 to TRBJ1-5; D is perhaps TRBD1 (5 bases). This CDR3 region has 14 residues. The V gene's germline CDR1 is SGHTA and CDR2 FQGNSA. The V end was cut by 5 bases, the J end by 5 bases, with 13 bases between.

This sequence joins TRBV24-1 and TRBJ1-5; 7 bases fit TRBD1. Trimming cost V 5 bases and J 2 bases; bases outside gene matches: 2. Germline V gene data show CDR1 as KGHDR and CDR2 as SFDVKD. CDR3 length: 14 amino acids. CDR3 amino acids: CATSAGQGNQPQHF. CDR3 nucleotide sequence: TGTGCCACCAGTGCCGGACAGGGCAATCAGCCCCAGCATTTT.

This chain uses TRBV27 with TRBJ1-2; D is possibly TRBD1 (5 bases). Looked up from germline, CDR1 is MNHEY and CDR2 is SMNVEV (reference sequence). This CDR3 contains 14 residues. Trimming removed 4 bases from V and 4 bases from J, with 13 bases in between. CDR3 bases: TGTGCCAGCAGTTCGCCCGGACACTCCTATGGCTACACCTTC. Amino acid sequence: CASSSPGHSYGYTF.

The rearrangement joins TRBV2 to TRBJ2-3; D not resolved. The CDR3 loop spans 14 amino acids. V was pared by 3 bases and J by 1 base, with 8 bases between. Germline loops: CDR1 SNHLY, CDR2 FYNNEI. The CDR3 protein is CASSEFIRTDTQYF. The CDR3 DNA is TGTGCCAGCAGTGAGTTCATTCGCACAGATACGCAGTATTTT.

V gene TRBV4-1 combines with J gene TRBJ1-3; the D is unclear. The CDR3 is made up of 15 amino acids. Trimming pared 0 bases from V and 0 bases from J, leaving 6 bases between. Germline V gene lookup returns CDR1 MGHRA and CDR2 YSYEKL. CDR3 sequence reads: CASSQDRSSGNTIYF. The CDR3 coding sequence is TGCGCCAGCAGCCAAGACAGAAGCTCTGGAAACACCATATATTTT.

This sequence joins TRBV7-8 and TRBJ1-6; the D gene is possibly TRBD1 (5 bases). With 8 bases removed from V and 8 bases from J, the gap between germline ends came to 13 bases. The germline gives CDR1 SGHVS, CDR2 FQNEAQ. The CDR3 extends over 13 amino acids. CDR3 region: CASGRGSHSPLHF. The CDR3 DNA reads TGTGCCAGCGGGAGGGGTTCCCATTCACCCCTCCACTTT.

This clone showed up just once. Here the CDR3 reads CASRRPGTAEESYGYTF. The CDR3 nucleotides read TGTGCCAGCAGAAGACCCGGGACAGCGGAAGAAAGTTATGGCTACACCTTC. The V call is TRBV28, the J call TRBJ1-2; TRBD1 matches 7 bases. J lost 5 bases, V lost 6 bases, and 18 bases had no gene match. Germline assignment: CDR1 MDHEN and CDR2 SYDVKM. This CDR3 region has 17 residues.

V is TRBV19 and J is TRBJ1-3; D is uncertain. The V end lost 9 bases, the J end lost 0 bases, and 12 bases lay between the germline ends. Germline V gene data show CDR1 as LNHDA and CDR2 as SQIVND (reference sequence). CDR3 length: 14 amino acids. The CDR3 nucleotides are TGTGCCAGCAGTCCCGCAGTCTCTGGAAACACCATATATTTT. Amino acids: CASSPAVSGNTIYF.

This chain connects TRBV7-2 to TRBJ1-2; 7 positions match TRBD1. This CDR3 region has 15 residues. J was trimmed by 8 bases and V by 0 bases; bases with no gene match: 9. Germline CDR1 is SGHTA and CDR2 is FQGNSA. Written as DNA, the CDR3 is TGTGCCAGCAGCTTAGCGCTAAGACAGGGACGCGGCTACACCTTC. Its translation: CASSLALRQGRGYTF.

The gene calls are TRBV7-2 and TRBJ2-7; 14 nucleotides agree with TRBD2. Germline V CDR1 and CDR2: SGHTA, FQGNSA. With V trimmed by 5 bases and J by 7 bases, 7 bases remained unmatched. CDR3 length: 15 residues. The CDR3 reads CASSPGTSGSEEQYF. Written as DNA, the CDR3 is TGTGCCAGCAGCCCCGGGACTAGCGGGAGTGAAGAGCAGTACTTC.

The table lists this clone with a count of one. The chain carries TRBV30 and TRBJ1-6; D possibly corresponds to TRBD1 (6 bases). The germline CDR1 and CDR2 sequences are GTSNPN and SVGIG (reference sequence). The germline V and J ends were trimmed by 3 bases and 10 bases, with 10 bases remaining between them. The CDR3 covers 12 residues. The CDR3 coding sequence is TGTGCCTGGAGAGGGGGATCCTCACCCCTCCACTTT. It translates to CAWRGGSSPLHF.

The rearrangement uses TRBV11-3 and TRBJ1-1; D possibly corresponds to TRBD1 (6 bases). Germline CDR1 and CDR2: SGHNT and YENEEA. This CDR3 contains 13 residues. Trimming pared 5 bases from V and 6 bases from J, leaving 13 bases between. The CDR3 protein is CASSVDTGSEAFF. In DNA, the CDR3 is TGTGCCAGCAGCGTTGACACAGGGTCTGAAGCTTTCTTT.

This chain joins TRBV6-2 or TRBV6-3 and TRBJ1-5, with D unclear. Germline CDR1 reads MNHEY; CDR2 reads SVGEGT. The CDR3 contains 12 residues. V was shortened by 4 bases and J by 6 bases, with 7 bases between the two germline ends. The CDR3 DNA reads as TGTGCCAGCAGTTCATCCAGTCAGCCCCAGCATTTT. Its protein product is CASSSSSQPQHF.

This clone was seen once. The chain carries TRBV15 and TRBJ1-5; weak D call: TRBD1 (6 bases). Germline V gives CDR1 LNHNV, CDR2 YYDKDF (reference sequence). The CDR3 sequence is 14 residues long. Between the trimmed V and J ends, which lost 5 bases and 4 bases, there was a span of 12 bases. This chain's CDR3 is CATSGGAVNQPQHF. CDR3 in DNA: TGTGCCACCAGCGGGGGGGCCGTTAATCAGCCCCAGCATTTT.

A note on this clone: Within the sample, other DNA sequences also encode this same CDR3. This sequence joins TRBV7-3 and TRBJ1-1; the D is unclear. The V end was cut by 3 bases, the J end by 1 base, with 6 bases between. The CDR3 extends over 13 amino acids. Germline CDR1 reads SGHTA; CDR2 reads FQGTGA. For the CDR3, the DNA is TGTGCCAGCAGCTTTAGTACGAACACTGAAGCTTTCTTT. Its protein is CASSFSTNTEAFF.

This clone was detected many times. V gene TRBV18 combines with J gene TRBJ1-6, with TRBD1 identical over 8 bases. The V segment lost 4 bases and the J segment 9 bases; nucleotides outside the gene matches: 8. Per germline, CDR1 KGHSH and CDR2 LQKENI. This CDR3 has 15 residues. CDR3 coding DNA: TGTGCCAGCTCACTCGACAGGGGCAGCAGTTCACCCCTCCACTTT. Translating gives CASSLDRGSSSPLHF.

This chain uses TRBV11-1 with TRBJ1-2, with 8 bases fitting TRBD1. The CDR3 sequence is 13 residues long. The trim removed 5 bases at V and 8 bases at J, leaving 7 bases unmatched. Germline V lookup: CDR1 SGHAT, CDR2 FQDESV (reference sequence). In DNA form, the CDR3 reads TGTGCCAGCAGCGCGGACAGGGCGGACGGCTACACCTTC. It encodes CASSADRADGYTF.

V is TRBV14 and J is TRBJ2-5; TRBD2 matches 11 bases. Germline V gives CDR1 SGHDN, CDR2 FVKESK. Trimming took 4 bases from V and 2 from J; bases not matched to a gene: 9. The CDR3 loop spans 17 amino acids. In nucleotides, the CDR3 is TGTGCCAGCAGCCGGGGACTAGCGGCTACGAAACAAGAGACCCAGTACTTC. Protein sequence: CASSRGLAATKQETQYF.

The CDR3 here is CSVSGLAGGVTKNIQYF. Written as DNA, the CDR3 is TGCAGCGTCTCAGGACTAGCGGGGGGGGTCACCAAAAACATTCAGTACTTC. V gene TRBV29-1 combines with J gene TRBJ2-4, with TRBD2 identical over 15 bases. The CDR3 covers 17 residues. Germline loops: CDR1 SQVTM, CDR2 ANQGSEA. V gave up 6 bases and J gave up 2 bases; unmatched junction bases: 8.